This is a list of T cell receptor beta chains from one sample in a study of a mutant IDH1 vaccine in newly diagnosed glioma. Their recognized antigens are unknown. TCRdb's table, derived via immunoSEQ multiplex PCR, lists solely in-frame clones and lacks some. The table lists roughly 130,000 clones, roughly 78% of them singletons. The sequences come from PBMCs, collected from a glioma patient whose treatment included an IDH1 peptide vaccine. These receptors were taken from a man aged 35 to 55 with glioma. CDR3s include the opening cysteine and the closing phenylalanine or tryptophan. A D gene is named only where the DNA matches it firmly. Not all rows give a size; the values are once, few, many and, for expanded clones, a class.

-	TRBV27	TRBJ1-4	TRBD1	CASRRQGIDEKLFF	TGTGCCAGCAGGAGACAGGGGATAGATGAAAAACTGTTTTTT
-	TRBV18	TRBJ2-5	TRBD2	CASSPREGRQTQYF	TGTGCCAGCTCACCACGGGAGGGAAGGCAGACCCAGTACTTC
-	TRBV10-1	TRBJ2-1	-	CASSGRGKNEQFF	TGCGCCAGCAGTGGAAGGGGGAAGAATGAGCAGTTCTTC
-	TRBV7-9	TRBJ1-3	TRBD1	CASNAGTEFGNTIYF	TGTGCCAGCAACGCCGGGACAGAGTTTGGAAACACCATATATTTT
-	TRBV4-2	TRBJ2-7	-	CASSRGVWPPYF	TGTGCCAGCAGCCGAGGGGTGTGGCCCCCGTACTTC
-	TRBV5-1	TRBJ2-1	TRBD1	CASSQGTVNEQFF	TGCGCCAGCAGCCAGGGGACAGTCAATGAGCAGTTCTTC
once	TRBV27	TRBJ2-1	TRBD2	CASSPTLAGLGEQFF	TGTGCCAGCAGTCCGACACTAGCGGGACTGGGTGAGCAGTTCTTC
-	TRBV18	TRBJ2-3	TRBD1	CASSLRRGQTDTQYF	TGTGCCAGCTCACTTCGCAGGGGGCAGACAGATACGCAGTATTTT
-	TRBV23-1	TRBJ2-3	TRBD2	CASLLAGGGTDTQYF	TGCGCCAGCCTACTGGCGGGGGGTGGCACAGATACGCAGTATTTT
once	TRBV21-1	TRBJ2-5	-	CASIPGEEASGSFRETQYF	TGTGCCAGCATCCCCGGGGAGGAGGCTAGCGGGAGCTTCAGGGAGACCCAGTACTTC
-	TRBV19	TRBJ2-7	-	CASSAPSSGAYEQYF	TGTGCCAGTAGCGCCCCCTCATCGGGAGCCTACGAGCAGTACTTC